This T cell receptor beta chain was identified during a study of control samples from healthy donors and cancer patients. The count of this clone is one. This CDR3 spans 15 amino acids. Germline values: CDR1 SGHTA, CDR2 FQGTGA. V gave up 2 bases and J gave up 8 bases, with 16 bases separating them. Measured with immunoSEQ multiplex PCR; TCRdb has only the in-frame clones, and not every one. The data hold tens of thousands of clones, with around 85% observed a single time. V is TRBV7-3 and J is TRBJ2-1; D is unclear. Sequenced: PBMCs. The clonotype was recovered from a man aged 65-85 years with lung cancer. CDR3 in DNA: TGTGCCAGCAGCTTATCCCCGGAGAGATACTATGAGCAGTTCTTC. Translated: CASSLSPERYYEQFF.